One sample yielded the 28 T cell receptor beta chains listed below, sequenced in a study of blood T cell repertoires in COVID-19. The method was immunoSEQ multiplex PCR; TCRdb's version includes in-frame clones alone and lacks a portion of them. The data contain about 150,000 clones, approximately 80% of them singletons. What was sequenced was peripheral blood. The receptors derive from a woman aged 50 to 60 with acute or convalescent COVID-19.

The CDR3 region has the DNA TGTGCCAGCAGTCCCCGGACAGGGGATCTGGGGGAGCAGTACTTC. It is translated as CASSPRTGDLGEQYF. The rearrangement uses TRBV27 and TRBJ2-7; 9 bases agree with TRBD1. This CDR3 spans 15 amino acids. CDR1 and CDR2 (germline): MNHEY, SMNVEV (reference sequence). V was pared by 5 bases and J by 7 bases, with 12 bases of the junction left unmatched.

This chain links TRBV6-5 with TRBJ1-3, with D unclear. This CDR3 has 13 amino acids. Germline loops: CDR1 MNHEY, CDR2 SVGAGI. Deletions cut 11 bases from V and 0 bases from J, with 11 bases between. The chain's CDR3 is CASTEFSGNTIYF. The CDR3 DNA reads TGTGCCTCCACGGAGTTCTCTGGAAACACCATATATTTT.

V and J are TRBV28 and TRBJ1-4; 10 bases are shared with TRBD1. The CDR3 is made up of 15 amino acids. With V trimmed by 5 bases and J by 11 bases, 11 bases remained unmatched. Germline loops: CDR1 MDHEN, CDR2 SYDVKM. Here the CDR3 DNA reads TGTGCCAGCAGTACCTCCGGGACAGGGGAGCATAAACTGTTTTTT. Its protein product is CASSTSGTGEHKLFF.

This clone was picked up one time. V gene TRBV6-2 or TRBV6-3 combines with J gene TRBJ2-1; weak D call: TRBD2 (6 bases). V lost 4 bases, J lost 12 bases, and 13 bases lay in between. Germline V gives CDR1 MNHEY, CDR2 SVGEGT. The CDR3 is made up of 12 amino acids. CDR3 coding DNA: TGTGCCAGCAGTTTCGGGAGTGCGTGGCAGTTCTTC. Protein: CASSFGSAWQFF.

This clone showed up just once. The CDR3, as DNA: TGTGCCAGTAGTACTGGGACAGTAGGATACGAGCAGTACTTC. This translates into CASSTGTVGYEQYF. V gene TRBV19 combines with J gene TRBJ2-7; TRBD1 agrees at 7 bases. Germline CDR1 is LNHDA and CDR2 is SQIVND (reference sequence). V shed 4 bases, J shed 4 bases, and the junction held 7 bases outside the gene matches. The CDR3 sequence is 14 residues long.

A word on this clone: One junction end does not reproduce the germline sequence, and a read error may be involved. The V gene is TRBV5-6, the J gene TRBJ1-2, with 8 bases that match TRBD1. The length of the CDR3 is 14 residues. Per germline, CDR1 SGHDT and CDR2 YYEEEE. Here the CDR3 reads CASSLGQANYGYTF. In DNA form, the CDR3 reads TGTGCCAGCAGTTTGGGACAGGCCAACTATGGCTACACCTTC.

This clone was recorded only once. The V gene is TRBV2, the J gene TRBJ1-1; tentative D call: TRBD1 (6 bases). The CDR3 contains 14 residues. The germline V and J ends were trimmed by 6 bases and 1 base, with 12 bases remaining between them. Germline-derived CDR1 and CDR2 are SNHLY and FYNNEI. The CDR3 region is CASRRGQPNTEAFF. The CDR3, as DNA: TGTGCCAGCAGACGGGGACAACCGAACACTGAAGCTTTCTTT.

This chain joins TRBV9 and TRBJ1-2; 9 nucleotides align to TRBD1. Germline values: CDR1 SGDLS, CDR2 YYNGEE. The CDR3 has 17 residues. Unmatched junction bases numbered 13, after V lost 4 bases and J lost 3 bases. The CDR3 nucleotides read TGTGCCAGCAGCCTAGGCCACCGGGACAGGGTTTACTATGGCTACACCTTC. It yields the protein CASSLGHRDRVYYGYTF.

In DNA form, the CDR3 reads TGTGCCAGCTCACCACAAGGGACAAACACCGGGGAGCTGTTTTTT. This gives the protein CASSPQGTNTGELFF. This chain connects TRBV18 to TRBJ2-2; weak D call: TRBD1 (6 bases). The CDR3 totals 15 residues. The V gene lost 1 base and the J gene lost 2 bases, with 8 bases spanning the gap. Germline V gene data show CDR1 as KGHSH and CDR2 as LQKENI.

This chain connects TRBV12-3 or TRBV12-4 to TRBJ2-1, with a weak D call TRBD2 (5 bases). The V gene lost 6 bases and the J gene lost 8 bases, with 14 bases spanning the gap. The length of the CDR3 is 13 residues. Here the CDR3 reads CASRVLGKHEQFF. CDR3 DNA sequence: TGTGCCAGCAGGGTACTAGGAAAGCATGAGCAGTTCTTC.

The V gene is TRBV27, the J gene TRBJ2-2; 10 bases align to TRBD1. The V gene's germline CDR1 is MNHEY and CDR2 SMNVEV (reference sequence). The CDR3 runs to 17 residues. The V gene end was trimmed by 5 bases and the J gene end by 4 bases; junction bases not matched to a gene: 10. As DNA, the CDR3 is TGTGCCAGCAGTCCTGACAGGGGGCGCTTGGTCACCGGGGAGCTGTTTTTT. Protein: CASSPDRGRLVTGELFF.

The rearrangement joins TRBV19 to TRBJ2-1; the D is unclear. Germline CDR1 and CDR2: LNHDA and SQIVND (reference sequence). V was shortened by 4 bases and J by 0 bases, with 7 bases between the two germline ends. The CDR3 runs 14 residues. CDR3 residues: CASSKSNSYNEQFF. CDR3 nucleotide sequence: TGTGCCAGTAGTAAGAGTAACTCCTACAATGAGCAGTTCTTC.

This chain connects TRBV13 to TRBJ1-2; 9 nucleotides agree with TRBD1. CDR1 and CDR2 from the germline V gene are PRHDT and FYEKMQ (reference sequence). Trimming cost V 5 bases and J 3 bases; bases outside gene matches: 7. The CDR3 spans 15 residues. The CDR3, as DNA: TGTGCCAGCAGCGGGGGGACAGGGCAGGACTATGGCTACACCTTC. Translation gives CASSGGTGQDYGYTF.

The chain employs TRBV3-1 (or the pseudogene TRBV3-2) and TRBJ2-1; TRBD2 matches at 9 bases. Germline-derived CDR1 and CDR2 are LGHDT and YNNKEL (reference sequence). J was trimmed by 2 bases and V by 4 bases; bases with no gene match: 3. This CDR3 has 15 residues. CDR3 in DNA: TGTGCCAGCAGCCTAGCGGGGGACCCCTACAATGAGCAGTTCTTC. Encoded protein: CASSLAGDPYNEQFF.

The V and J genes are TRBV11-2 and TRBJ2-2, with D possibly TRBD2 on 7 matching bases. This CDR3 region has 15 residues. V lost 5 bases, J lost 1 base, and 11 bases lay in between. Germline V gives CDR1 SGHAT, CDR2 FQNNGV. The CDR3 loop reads CASSPGGLNTGELFF. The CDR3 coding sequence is TGTGCCAGCAGCCCCGGGGGGCTGAACACCGGGGAGCTGTTTTTT.

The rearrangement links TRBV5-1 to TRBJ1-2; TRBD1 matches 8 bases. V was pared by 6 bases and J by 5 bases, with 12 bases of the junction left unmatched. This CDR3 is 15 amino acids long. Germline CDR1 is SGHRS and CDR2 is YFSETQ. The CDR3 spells CASKSPGQEIYGYTF. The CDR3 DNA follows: TGCGCCAGCAAATCCCCGGGACAGGAGATTTATGGCTACACCTTC.

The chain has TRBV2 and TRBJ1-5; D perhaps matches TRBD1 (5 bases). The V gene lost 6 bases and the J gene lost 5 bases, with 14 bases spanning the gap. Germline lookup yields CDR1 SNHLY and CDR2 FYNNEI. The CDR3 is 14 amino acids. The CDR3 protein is CASSGHTADQPQHF. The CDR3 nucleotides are TGTGCCAGCAGCGGACATACCGCTGATCAGCCCCAGCATTTT.

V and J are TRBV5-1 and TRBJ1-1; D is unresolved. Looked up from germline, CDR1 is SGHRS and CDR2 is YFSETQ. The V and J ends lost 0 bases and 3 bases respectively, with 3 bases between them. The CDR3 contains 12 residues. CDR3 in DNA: TGCGCCAGCAGCTTGGGCGACACTGAAGCTTTCTTT. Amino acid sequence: CASSLGDTEAFF. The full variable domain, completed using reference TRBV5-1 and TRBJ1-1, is KAGVTQTPRYLIKTRGQQVTLSCSPISGHRSVSWYQQTPGQGLQFLFEYFSETQRNKGNFPGRFSGRQFSNSRSEMNVSTLELGDSALYLCASSLGDTEAFFGQGTRLTVV.

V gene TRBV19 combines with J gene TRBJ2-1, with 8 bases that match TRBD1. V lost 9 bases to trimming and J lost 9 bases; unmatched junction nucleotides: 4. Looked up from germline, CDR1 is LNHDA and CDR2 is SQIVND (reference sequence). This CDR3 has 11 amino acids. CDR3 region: CASGRGLEQFF. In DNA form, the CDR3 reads TGTGCCAGCGGCAGGGGGCTTGAGCAGTTCTTC. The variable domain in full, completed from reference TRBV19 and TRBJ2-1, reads DGGITQSPKYLFRKEGQNVTLSCEQNLNHDAMYWYRQDPGQGLRLIYYSQIVNDFQKGDIAEGYSVSREKKESFPLTVTSAQKNPTAFYLCASGRGLEQFFGPGTRLTVL.

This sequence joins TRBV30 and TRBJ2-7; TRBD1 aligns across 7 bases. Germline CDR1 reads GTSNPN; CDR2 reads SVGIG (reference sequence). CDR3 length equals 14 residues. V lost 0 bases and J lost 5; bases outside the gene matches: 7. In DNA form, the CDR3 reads TGTGCCTGGAGTGTTAGTCGGGACAGTAACGAGCAGTACTTC. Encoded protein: CAWSVSRDSNEQYF.

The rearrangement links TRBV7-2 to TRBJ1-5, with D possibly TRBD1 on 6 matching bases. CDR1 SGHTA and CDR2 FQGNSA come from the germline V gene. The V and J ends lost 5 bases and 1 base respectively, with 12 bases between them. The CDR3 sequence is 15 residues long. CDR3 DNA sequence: TGTGCCAGCAGCGTCCAGACAGGAAGCAATCAGCCCCAGCATTTT. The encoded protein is CASSVQTGSNQPQHF.

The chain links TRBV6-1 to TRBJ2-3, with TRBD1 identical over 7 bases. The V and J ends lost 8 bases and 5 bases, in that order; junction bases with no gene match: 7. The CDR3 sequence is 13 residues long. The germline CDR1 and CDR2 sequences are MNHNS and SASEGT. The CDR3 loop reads CASWNRGRDTQYF. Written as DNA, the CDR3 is TGTGCCAGCTGGAACAGGGGCAGAGATACGCAGTATTTT.

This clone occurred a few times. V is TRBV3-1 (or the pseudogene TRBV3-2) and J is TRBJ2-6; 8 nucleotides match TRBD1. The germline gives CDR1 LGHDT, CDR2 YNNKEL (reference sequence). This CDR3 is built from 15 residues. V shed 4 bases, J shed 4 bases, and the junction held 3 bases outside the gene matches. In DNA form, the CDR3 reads TGTGCCAGCAGCCCGACAGGGGTCGGGGCCAACGTCCTGACTTTC. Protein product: CASSPTGVGANVLTF.

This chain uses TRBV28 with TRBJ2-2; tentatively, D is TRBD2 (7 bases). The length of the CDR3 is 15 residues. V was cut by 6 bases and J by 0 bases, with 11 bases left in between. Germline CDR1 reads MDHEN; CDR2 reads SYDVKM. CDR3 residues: CASRGAGANTGELFF. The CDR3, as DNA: TGTGCCAGCAGGGGGGCGGGAGCGAACACCGGGGAGCTGTTTTTT.

The CDR3 reads CASSDPGGTDTQYF. The CDR3 nucleotides read TGTGCCAGCAGTGACCCCGGGGGGACAGATACGCAGTATTTT. The rearrangement links TRBV6-1 to TRBJ2-3; 7 nucleotides match TRBD2. CDR3 length: 14 amino acids. Germline CDR1 is MNHNS and CDR2 is SASEGT. Unmatched junction bases numbered 3, after V lost 3 bases and J lost 3 bases.

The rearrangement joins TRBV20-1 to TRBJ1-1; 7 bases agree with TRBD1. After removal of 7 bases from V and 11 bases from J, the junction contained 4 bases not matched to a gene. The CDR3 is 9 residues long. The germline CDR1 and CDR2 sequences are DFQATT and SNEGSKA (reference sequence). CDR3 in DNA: TGCAGTGTCCGACAGGGCGCTTTCTTT. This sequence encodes CSVRQGAFF.

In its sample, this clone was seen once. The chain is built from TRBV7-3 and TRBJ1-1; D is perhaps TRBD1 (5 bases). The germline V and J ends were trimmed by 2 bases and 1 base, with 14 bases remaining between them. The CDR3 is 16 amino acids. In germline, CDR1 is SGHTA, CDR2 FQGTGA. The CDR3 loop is CASSLGVGPTNTEAFF. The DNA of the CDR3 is TGTGCCAGCAGCTTAGGGGTGGGGCCGACGAACACTGAAGCTTTCTTT. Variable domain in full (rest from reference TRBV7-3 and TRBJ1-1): GAGVSQTPSNKVTEKGKYVELRCDPISGHTALYWYRQSLGQGPEFLIYFQGTGAADDSGLPNDRFFAVRPEGSVSTLKIQRTERGDSAVYLCASSLGVGPTNTEAFFGQGTRLTVV.

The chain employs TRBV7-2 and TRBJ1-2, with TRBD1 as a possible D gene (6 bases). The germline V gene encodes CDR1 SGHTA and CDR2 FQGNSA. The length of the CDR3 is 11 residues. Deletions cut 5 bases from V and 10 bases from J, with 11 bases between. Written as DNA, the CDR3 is TGTGCCAGCAGCACCCGACAGGACTACACCTTC. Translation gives CASSTRQDYTF.